This T cell receptor beta chain appears in the sequencing data of a study of blood T cell repertoires in COVID-19. The wider study: Donors in the United States, Italy and Spain gave samples during acute or convalescent COVID-19. T cells, B-cell-depleted T cells, or PBMCs provided the cDNA or gDNA that served as material.

This clone was recorded a few times. Other DNA variants within this sample encode the same CDR3. With 2 bases removed from V and 4 bases from J, the gap between germline ends came to 12 bases. The CDR3 sequence is 15 residues long. Germline CDR1 is LNHDA and CDR2 is SQIVND (reference sequence). Per the authors' pipeline: Quantification of nucleated cells was approximated via reference gene primer amplification. Sequenced by immunoSEQ multiplex PCR; TCRdb stores in-frame clones only, minus some. V and J calls and clone size follow that table, whereas D and trimming were derived from the DNA. The sample carries some 200,000 clones, around 84% recorded once. Seattle participants joined during active infection and were tracked over time.

This clonotype was sampled from a woman aged 70-85 years with COVID-19, enrolled during active disease. The sample was peripheral blood. This chain uses TRBV19 with TRBJ1-5; D perhaps matches TRBD1 (5 bases). CDR3 bases: TGTGCCAGTAGTATATATGAAAGGGGAAATCAGCCCCAGCATTTT. Its translation: CASSIYERGNQPQHF.